This T cell receptor (beta chain) was documented in a study of T cells in Graves' hyperthyroidism and ophthalmopathy. Uncontrolled infection, other autoimmune disease, pregnancy or lactation excluded patients. From RNA transcripts, TCR beta CDR3 regions were amplified. The primer set for the first-round RT-PCR of the TCR CDR3 was HTBI. TCRdb re-called the multiplex PCR reads with MiXCR, one entry per CDR3 protein. The top ten clones hold approximately 10% of a sample with some 400,000 distinct CDR3 sequences, 11% to 15% of them seen once. The sample holds many counts of this clonotype. Antigen: not known. V lost 2 bases, J lost 3 bases, and 5 bases stayed unmatched. This CDR3 has 14 residues. Germline-derived CDR1 and CDR2 are SGHKS and YYEKEE (reference sequence). Findings and caveats of the study: Median prediction lead before ophthalmopathy onset was 5 to 7 months with the model. Ophthalmopathy was told apart from stable hyperthyroidism by a 13 V-J model.

Material for sequencing was blood. This clonotype was sampled from a woman aged 55-70 years with Graves' hyperthyroidism. The chain is built from TRBV5-5 and TRBJ2-7; TRBD1 agrees at 7 bases. This CDR3 reads CASSFWDSLYEQYF. DNA for the CDR3: TGTGCCAGCAGCTTCTGGGACAGCCTCTACGAGCAGTACTTC.